This T cell receptor beta chain emerged from a study of cytomegalovirus exposure and HLA in healthy donors. Study-level results: Most of the TCR beta V segments (in an earlier analysis) were productive either about 90% or about 30% of the time. Clonal expansion, a later analysis showed, was greater in HLA-associated TCR beta chains than in equally common others.

V lost 1 base, J lost 6 bases, and 11 bases lay in between. The CDR3 has 14 amino acids. From germline, CDR1 is SGHAT and CDR2 FQNNGV. Worth noting for this clone: The antigen remains undetermined.

The PCR used 60 Vbeta and 13 Jbeta primers. Original methodology: Roughly 11 million shared chains were among approximately 87 million unique TCR beta chains counted in a later analysis. Clones were read by immunoSEQ multiplex PCR, and TCRdb kept only the in-frame ones, dropping some. V, J and clone size are taken as reported in that table, and D and trimming were inferred from the DNA itself. The listing records 75,000 to 95,000 clones. The sequencing input was PBMCs. The clonotype comes from a woman in her fifties or sixties in good health and CMV-seronegative. This sequence joins TRBV11-2 and TRBJ2-3; a weak D match, TRBD2 (6 bases). Here the CDR3 DNA reads TGTGCCAGCAGCTTAGTTCTAGGAGGGGATACGCAGTATTTT. Protein sequence: CASSLVLGGDTQYF.